This TCR beta chain appears in the sequencing data of a study of blood T cells in healthy people across ages (dated by TCRdb to about 2015). The study in broad terms: In model experiments, roughly one uniquely barcoded TCR beta cDNA molecule per two T cells was captured by template switching. Using deep sequencing normalized with unique cDNA molecular identifiers, the study measured how TCR beta repertoire diversity changes with age. Four age groups were formed from the donors: young (average roughly 15 years), middle-aged (around 39), aged (about 68) and long-lived (82). Donors of different ages were randomly distributed across sequencing lanes to avoid experimental bias. The study analyzed two additional independent replicas of 1 million unique cDNA reads from the same blood draw for two donors, one aged 18 to 29 and one aged 80 or older. Study-level results and caveats: Conclusive comparison of naive and antigen-experienced compartments was prevented by the profiling of bulk unsorted PBMCs. Compared with the aged group, more naive CD4+ T cells, fewer expanded clones and increased TCR diversity were shown by the long-lived group, suggesting age selection. Because donor CMV infection status was unknown, age-related changes in expanded clonotypes were potentially confounded. Observed TCR beta diversity correlated strongly with the percentage of naive T cells measured by flow cytometry. Estimates of total diversity from one million sequenced T cells were regarded as lower bounds and underestimates. As age increased, observed TCR beta diversity per million T cells dropped in a roughly linear way, and a significant reduction was already evident by age around 41.

The library was obtained by 5' RACE. Sequencing used an Illumina HiSeq 2500. A second PCR of about 7 to 12 cycles was run with a J-beta primer mix and a sample-barcoded 5' primer. A template-switch 5' adaptor carrying 12 random nucleotides introduced a unique molecular identifier onto each TCR beta cDNA molecule. Each sample yielded at least 2.5 million CDR3-containing paired-end reads. The Mint cDNA synthesis kit, primed by a TRBC-specific oligonucleotide, was used to synthesize first-strand cDNA from all RNA. After uracil-DNA glycosylase treatment, a first 18-cycle PCR used universal primers M1SS and BC2_uni_R on all cDNA. Per the source publication's procedure: Each sample was normalized by randomly selecting 1 million high-quality reads, each carrying a distinct molecular identifier. Instead of being binned into consensus sequences, reads that shared molecular identifiers were thrown out. CDR3 identification, clonotype clustering and error correction used MiTCR with a Q25 quality threshold and the strictest error-elimination algorithm. A nonparametric unseen species model using Euler transformation provided a lower-bound estimate of total TCR beta diversity. Using fastp trimming at Q25 and MiXCR clonotype assembly, TCRdb reanalyzed the public sequencing data and kept in-frame beta chains. All rows with the same CDR3 protein become a single entry with the most common DNA and genes. These V and J calls are TCRdb output, not the study's own analysis. This sample comprises 1.2 million to 1.5 million distinct CDR3 sequences, 42% of them detected only once. In total, the top ten clones hold less than 8% of the sample.

Compared with germline, V lacks 4 bases and J lacks 2 bases; bases without a gene match: 5. Taken from cysteine to phenylalanine, the CDR3 has 14 residues. Only CDR3 DNA remains: 42 bases, in frame from the first base. The donors were around 39 Caucasian individuals from Russia, aged roughly 6 to 100 years, who were systemically healthy. Each donor gave ten milliliters of peripheral blood, collected into EDTA-treated Vacutainer tubes. Ficoll-Paque density-gradient centrifugation was used to isolate PBMCs, with at least 7 million per sample. Trizol reagent was used to extract total RNA from the PBMCs, yielding at least 5 micrograms per sample. The percentages of naive CD45RAhigh/CD27high T cells were determined by flow cytometry on a PBMC aliquot from every donor. In the case of this clonotype: It lacks a known antigen. No base-level quality is on record; no much larger clone is a single base apart.

Recombination linked TRBV12-3 or TRBV12-4 to TRBJ2-7; 7 central bases correspond to TRBD1. The receptor was isolated from a woman between 18 and 29 years old in good health. Specimen: blood. The CDR3 protein is CASSSQTGPYEQYF. In nucleotides, the sequence is TGTGCCAGCAGTTCACAGACAGGGCCCTACGAGCAGTACTTC.